This TCR beta chain was documented in a study of OX40 agonist ivuxolimab in advanced cancers. Study as a whole: Patients were given ivuxolimab, an antibody that agonizes OX40 (CD134). Study-wide points: Researchers report that CD8+ T cells had, on average, more expanded clones than CD4+.

Baseline, cycle 4 day 1, and cycle 7 day 1 were the blood sampling points. As concerns this clone: Its target is unknown.

Using immunoSEQ multiplex PCR, the repertoire was profiled, and TCRdb retains in-frame clones only, with some absent. The table shows approximately 80,000 clones, with 70% to 90% occurring only once. CDR3 length: 11 amino acids. The germline V gene has CDR1 SGHKS and CDR2 YYEKEE (reference sequence). V was pared by 0 bases and J by 8 bases, with 0 bases between. V is TRBV5-5 and J is TRBJ1-6, with D uncertain. The sample in question was CD4+ or CD8+ T cells sorted from blood, obtained in a trial of the OX40 agonist ivuxolimab. The source is an adult with an advanced solid tumor such as melanoma, head and neck, liver or kidney cancer. The CDR3, as DNA: TGTGCCAGCAGCTTGGATTCACCCCTCCACTTT. It codes for CASSLDSPLHF.